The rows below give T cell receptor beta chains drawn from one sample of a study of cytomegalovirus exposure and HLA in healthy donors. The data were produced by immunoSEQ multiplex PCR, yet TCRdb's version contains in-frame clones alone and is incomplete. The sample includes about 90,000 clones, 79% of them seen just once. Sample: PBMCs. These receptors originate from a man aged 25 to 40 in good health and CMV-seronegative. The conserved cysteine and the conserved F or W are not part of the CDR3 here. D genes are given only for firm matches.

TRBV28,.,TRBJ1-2,ASSLKQEYGYT
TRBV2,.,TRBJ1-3,ASSPGEGYTIY
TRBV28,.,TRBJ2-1,ASTQNNEQF
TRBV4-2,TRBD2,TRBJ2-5,ASSLGQAGSVETQY
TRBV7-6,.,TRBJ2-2,ASSLDGGNTGELF
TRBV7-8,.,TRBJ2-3,AGAVTDTQY
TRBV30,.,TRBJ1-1,AWSFRGTEAF
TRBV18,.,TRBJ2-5,ASSPPVRDQETQY
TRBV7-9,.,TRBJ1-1,ASSLALTEAF
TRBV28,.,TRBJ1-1,ASSLSAGAGGTEAF
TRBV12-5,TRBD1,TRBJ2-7,ASSGDRDYEQY
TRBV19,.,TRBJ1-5,ASSIKGPGMVGNQPQH
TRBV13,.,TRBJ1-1,ASSLGTVNTEAF
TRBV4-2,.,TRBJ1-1,ASSQDSRDTEAF
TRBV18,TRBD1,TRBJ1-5,ASSQLRTGDGYQPQH
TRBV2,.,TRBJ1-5,ATTKGSQPQH
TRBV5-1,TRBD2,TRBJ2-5,ASSLAPSGGQETQY
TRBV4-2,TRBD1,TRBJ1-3,ASSQDRTGGASGNTIY
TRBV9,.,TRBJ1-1,ASSVTALGNTEAF
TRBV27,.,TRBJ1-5,ASSFPDQPQH
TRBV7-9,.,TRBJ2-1,ASSPQASYNEQF
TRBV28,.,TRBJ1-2,ASSLVGNYGYT
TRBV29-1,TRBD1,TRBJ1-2,SGQTGLEGYT
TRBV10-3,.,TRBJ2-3,AISESVGDTSTDTQY
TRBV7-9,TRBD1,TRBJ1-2,ASSFYTGTDYGYT
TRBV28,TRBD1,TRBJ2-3,ASSLARQGRSTDTQY
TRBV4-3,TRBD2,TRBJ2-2,ASSQERGGFTGELF
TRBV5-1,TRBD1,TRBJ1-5,ASSLGDRDGNQPQH
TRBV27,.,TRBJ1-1,ASSSWTAPVMNTEAF
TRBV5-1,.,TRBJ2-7,ASSLRGQWSSYEQY
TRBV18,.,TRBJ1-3,ASSPKRAAGNTIY
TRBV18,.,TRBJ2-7,ASSPAYEQY
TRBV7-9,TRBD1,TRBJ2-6,ASRGTGTGTSGANVLT
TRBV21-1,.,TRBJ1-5,ASSTRGGRNQPQH
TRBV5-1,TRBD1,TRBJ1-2,ASSLGTGTGQGRGGYT
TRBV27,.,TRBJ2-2,ASSLSRVTGELF
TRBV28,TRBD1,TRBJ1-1,ASSPRQGGIGEAF
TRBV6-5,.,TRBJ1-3,ASSYQGTGGNTIY
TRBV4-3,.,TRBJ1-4,ASSQEPREKLF
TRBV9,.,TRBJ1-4,ASSVEGGHNEKLF
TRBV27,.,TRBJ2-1,ASSLSLRGGGWNEQF
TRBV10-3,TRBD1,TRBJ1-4,AIRATGTDEKLF
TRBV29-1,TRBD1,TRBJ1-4,SVWGQGIGEKLF
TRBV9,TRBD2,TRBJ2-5,ASSVAGLAGETQY
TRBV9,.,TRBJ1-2,ASSATGTHDYGYT
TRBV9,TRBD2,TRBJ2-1,ASSELAGVGYEQF
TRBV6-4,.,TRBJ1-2,ASSNTASQGSNYGYT
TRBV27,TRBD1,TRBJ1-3,ATRQGSGNTIY
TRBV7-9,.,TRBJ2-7,ASSSRTTPYEQY
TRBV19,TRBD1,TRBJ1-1,ASSIGQVNTEAF
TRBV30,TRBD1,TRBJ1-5,AWRAGGDQPQH
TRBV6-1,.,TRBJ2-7,ASAEAWQTSYEQY
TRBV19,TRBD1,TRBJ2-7,ASSTGTGRNEQY
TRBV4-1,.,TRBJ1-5,ASSQGQISNQPQH
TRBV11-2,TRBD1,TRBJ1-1,ASSLGQGDTEAF
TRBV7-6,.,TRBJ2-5,ASSRSTGEETQY
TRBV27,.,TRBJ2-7,ASSFGVASYEQY